This section outlines one TCR beta chain sequence together with its context. Germline assignment: CDR1 SGHAT and CDR2 FQNNGV. This CDR3 is built from 19 residues. V shed 1 base and J 3 bases; nucleotides not matched to a gene: 11. The record originates from a study of cytomegalovirus exposure and HLA in healthy donors. Produced via immunoSEQ multiplex PCR; TCRdb's table is partial and in-frame only. The profile shows approximately 280,000 clones, 88% of them singletons. The chain employs TRBV11-2 and TRBJ2-1; 11 nucleotides line up with TRBD2. This clonotype was obtained from a woman under 30 in good health and CMV-seronegative. Material: PBMCs. The CDR3 nucleotides read TGTGCCAGCAGCTTAGGGGCGGGACTAGCGGAGCTATACTACAATGAGCAGTTCTTC. Translating it yields CASSLGAGLAELYYNEQFF.